This TCR beta chain was captured in a study of OX40 agonist ivuxolimab in advanced cancers. Concerning this clone itself: The sample contains more than one DNA sequence encoding this CDR3.

Clones were sequenced by immunoSEQ multiplex PCR, and TCRdb holds only the in-frame ones, with some missing. Here the sample spans 40,000 to 45,000 clones, less than 90% being singletons. Germline V gene lookup returns CDR1 SGHVS and CDR2 FQNEAQ. The CDR3 length is 14 residues. The ends were cut back, 1 base at V and 3 bases at J, with 10 bases in the middle. V gene TRBV7-8 combines with J gene TRBJ2-7; tentatively, D is TRBD1 (5 bases). This receptor was obtained from an adult with an advanced solid tumor such as melanoma, head and neck, liver or kidney cancer. Sample: CD4+ or CD8+ T cells sorted from blood, taken in a trial of the OX40 agonist ivuxolimab. CDR3 bases: TGTGCCAGCAGCTTAGGTGGGGCATTCTACGAGCAGTACTTC. This gives the protein CASSLGGAFYEQYF.